This T cell receptor beta chain derives from a study of T-cell memory formation after mild COVID-19. CDR1 MNHEY and CDR2 SVGEGT come from the germline V gene. J lost 6 bases, V lost 2 bases, and 6 bases had no gene match. The CDR3 extends over 16 amino acids. Via MiXCR, TCRdb re-called the 5' RACE reads, giving one row per CDR3 protein. The table records around 200,000 distinct CDR3 sequences, over 20% of them present only once. The V call is TRBV6-2 or TRBV6-3, the J call TRBJ2-1; TRBD2 aligns across 11 bases. The sample taken for sequencing was PBMCs or a T cell subset sorted from them (not recorded which). The source of this sequence is an adult woman who had mild COVID-19 (a few samples of this study predate the infection). Cell type and time point are not known. CDR3 in amino acids: CASSYTSGGTLNEQFF. CDR3 nucleotide sequence: TGTGCCAGCAGTTACACTAGCGGGGGAACCCTCAATGAGCAGTTCTTC.